The 16 T cell receptor beta chains given below trace back to one sample, sequenced in a study of blood T cells in healthy people across ages (dated by TCRdb to the mid-2010s). Preparation of the library involved 5' RACE. Sequencing used an Illumina HiSeq 2500. A second PCR of about 6 to 12 cycles was run with a J-beta primer mix and a sample-barcoded 5' primer. The public reads were reanalyzed by TCRdb: fastp trimming at Q25, MiXCR alignment, in-frame beta chains only. Every distinct CDR3 protein forms one entry, paired with its most common genes and DNA. The sample yields roughly 790,000 distinct CDR3 sequences; 40% to 45% were counted once. The ten largest clones take up roughly 19% of the sample. Sequences were obtained from blood. The receptors were gathered from a woman aged 55-70 years in good health.

J is TRBJ1-6 and V is TRBV3-1; no definite D call. V lost 2 bases to trimming and J lost 6 bases, with 8 bases between them. The CDR3 has 14 residues. The germline CDR1 and CDR2 sequences are LGHDT and YNNKEL (reference sequence). CDR3 sequence reads: CASSQRESNSPLHF. CDR3 DNA: TGTGCCAGCAGCCAAAGGGAGTCTAATTCACCCCTCCACTTT.

This chain joins TRBV6-2 or TRBV6-3 and TRBJ1-6; 8 nucleotides agree with TRBD1. This CDR3 contains 15 residues. Germline values: CDR1 MNHEY, CDR2 SVGEGT. The J segment lost 13 bases and the V segment lost 2 bases, leaving 10 bases of the junction unmatched. CDR3 region: CASSYPWTGHLPLHF. CDR3 bases: TGTGCCAGCAGTTACCCTTGGACAGGGCATCTCCCCCTCCACTTT.

Here the CDR3 DNA reads TGTGCCAGCAGTTTACGGGGACTAGAGGATGGCTACACCTTC. Its protein is CASSLRGLEDGYTF. The chain has TRBV27 and TRBJ1-2, with a weak D call TRBD1 (5 bases). V shed 2 bases and J shed 6 bases, with 13 bases lying between them. The CDR3 loop spans 14 amino acids. The germline CDR1 and CDR2 sequences are MNHEY and SMNVEV (reference sequence).

A few counts support this clonotype. This chain links TRBV5-1 with TRBJ2-1; 7 positions agree with TRBD1. Germline loops: CDR1 SGHRS, CDR2 YFSETQ. There are 16 residues in the CDR3. With V trimmed by 1 base and J by 4 bases, 8 bases remained unmatched. The CDR3 here is CASSLLRDRAYNEQFF. DNA of the CDR3: TGCGCCAGCAGCTTGCTTCGGGACAGAGCGTACAATGAGCAGTTCTTC.

This chain connects TRBV20-1 to TRBJ2-1; TRBD2 matches at 12 bases. The CDR3 has 15 residues. CDR1 DFQATT and CDR2 SNEGSKA come from the germline V gene (reference sequence). V was clipped by 6 bases and J by 0 bases; unmatched bases: 3. The CDR3 nucleotides are TGCAGTGCCCCGACTAGCGGGAGCTCCTACAATGAGCAGTTCTTC. The encoded protein is CSAPTSGSSYNEQFF.

Points on this clonotype: This may be a read error: a much more frequent sequence differs by one nucleotide. The chain links TRBV7-2 to TRBJ1-6, with unresolved D. This CDR3 has 13 residues. Per germline, CDR1 SGHTA and CDR2 FQGNSA. Deletions cut 1 base from V and 18 bases from J, with 16 bases between. The CDR3: CASSLDDPQVPHF. The CDR3 DNA reads as TGTGCCAGCAGCTTAGATGACCCCCAGGTCCCCCACTTT.

The V call is TRBV29-1, the J call TRBJ2-3; no clear D gene. The CDR3 length is 12 residues. Germline V gene data show CDR1 as SQVTM and CDR2 as ANQGSEA. The ends were cut back, 3 bases at V and 6 bases at J, with 10 bases in the middle. The DNA for the CDR3 is TGCAGCGTTGACATACGAAGGGATACGCAGTATTTT. This translates into CSVDIRRDTQYF.

This clonotype was recorded at least ten times. The chain links TRBV6-2 or TRBV6-3 to TRBJ2-5; D is possibly TRBD1 (5 bases). CDR1 and CDR2 (germline): MNHEY, SVGEGT. V was cut by 4 bases and J by 5 bases, with 11 bases left in between. The CDR3 spans 13 residues. CDR3 sequence (DNA): TGTGCCAGCAGTTTCGGACAAAAGGAGACCCAGTACTTC. Protein sequence: CASSFGQKETQYF.

V usage is TRBV6-5 and J usage is TRBJ2-7; maybe TRBD2 (6 bases). Per germline, CDR1 MNHEY and CDR2 SVGAGI. The length of the CDR3 is 14 residues. Trimming removed 6 bases at V and 2 bases at J, with 14 bases between. The CDR3 here is CASRRLGEAYEQYF. The CDR3 nucleotides read TGTGCCAGCAGGCGGTTGGGGGAGGCCTACGAGCAGTACTTC.

The chain joins TRBV2 to TRBJ2-5, with D possibly TRBD1 on 5 matching bases. CDR1 and CDR2 from the germline V gene are SNHLY and FYNNEI. The ends were cut back, 10 bases at V and 1 base at J, with 19 bases in the middle. The CDR3 is 15 residues long. This chain's CDR3 is CATTDQGRAQETQYF. The CDR3 DNA reads TGTGCCACCACAGACCAGGGCAGAGCCCAAGAGACCCAGTACTTC. The full variable domain, in which reference TRBV2 and TRBJ2-5 provide the parts outside the CDR3, is EPEVTQTPSHQVTQMGQEVILRCVPISNHLYFYWYRQILGQKVEFLVSFYNNEISEKSEIFDDQFSVERPDGSNFTLKIRSTKLEDSAMYFCATTDQGRAQETQYFGPGTRLLVL.

The rearrangement joins TRBV20-1 to TRBJ1-2; 9 bases are a match to TRBD1. Germline CDR1 is DFQATT and CDR2 is SNEGSKA (reference sequence). This CDR3 comprises 14 residues. V lost 0 bases and J lost 7; bases outside the gene matches: 6. This chain's CDR3 is CSARDRDRAFGYTF. The CDR3 coding sequence is TGCAGTGCTAGAGATCGGGACAGGGCGTTTGGCTACACCTTC.

In this sample, this clonotype turned up many times. This chain connects TRBV9 to TRBJ2-3; D is possibly TRBD1 or TRBD2 (5 bases each). Germline CDR1 and CDR2: SGDLS and YYNGEE. Deletions cut 0 bases from V and 10 bases from J, with 9 bases between. The CDR3 has 12 residues. CDR3 DNA: TGTGCCAGCAGCGTAGGTCGGGGCTCGCAGTATTTT. Its translation is CASSVGRGSQYF.

This clonotype was detected only a few times. This chain connects TRBV29-1 to TRBJ2-1; D is perhaps TRBD1 (5 bases). The CDR3 is made up of 13 amino acids. CDR1 and CDR2 from the germline V gene are SQVTM and ANQGSEA. V lost 2 bases, J lost 7 bases, and 12 bases lay in between. CDR3 bases: TGCAGCGTTGAACGGCAGGGTGCGAATGAGCAGTTCTTC. Protein product: CSVERQGANEQFF.

This clonotype has only a few counts. This rearrangement joins TRBV13 to TRBJ1-1; tentatively, D is TRBD1 (5 bases). Trimming shortened V by 3 bases and J by 3 bases, and 8 bases separated the two germline ends. This CDR3 region has 13 residues. Germline V gene sequence: CDR1 PRHDT, CDR2 FYEKMQ (reference sequence). The CDR3 reads CASSFRADTEAFF. CDR3 nucleotides: TGTGCCAGCAGCTTCAGGGCTGACACTGAAGCTTTCTTT.

This clonotype was seen a handful of times. A read error may be the cause here, since a much bigger clone is one base away. The chain links TRBV10-3 to TRBJ2-7; maybe TRBD2 (6 bases). V was clipped by 3 bases and J by 7 bases, with 13 bases between them. The CDR3 has 13 residues. Germline-derived CDR1 and CDR2 are ENHRY and SYGVKD. CDR3: CAISDSPEGEQYF. Written as DNA, the CDR3 is TGTGCCATCAGTGATTCCCCGGAGGGTGAGCAGTACTTC.

DNA of the CDR3: TGCGCCAGCAGCTTGGCCAGAGGAGATAACACTGAAGCTTTCTTT. It yields the protein CASSLARGDNTEAFF. V and J are TRBV5-1 and TRBJ1-1; D unclear. The CDR3 sequence is 15 residues long. Germline assignment: CDR1 SGHRS and CDR2 YFSETQ. Trimming removed 0 bases at V and 2 bases at J, with 11 bases between. Together with reference TRBV5-1 and TRBJ1-1, the CDR3 gives the full variable domain: KAGVTQTPRYLIKTRGQQVTLSCSPISGHRSVSWYQQTPGQGLQFLFEYFSETQRNKGNFPGRFSGRQFSNSRSEMNVSTLELGDSALYLCASSLARGDNTEAFFGQGTRLTVV.